Following are 11 T cell receptor beta chains from one sample sequenced in a study of shared clonotypes between healthy human individuals. CD45RO-negative CD8 cells positively selected for CCR7 made up the naive population, which excluded terminally differentiated effector memory CD45RA+ cells. Assay: immunoSEQ multiplex PCR; the TCRdb copy retains only in-frame clones and omits some. This sample has 2 million to 2.5 million clones, with approximately 94% found just once. Sequencing used naive CD8+ T cells sorted from blood. These receptor sequences come from a man younger than 35 in good health.

Note on this clone: Other DNA sequences from this sample encode an identical CDR3 as well. J is TRBJ1-2 and V is TRBV6-6; D remains ambiguous. This CDR3 comprises 13 residues. Germline V CDR1 and CDR2: MNHNY, SVGAGI (reference sequence). The V gene lost 0 bases and the J gene lost 2 bases, with 4 bases spanning the gap. CDR3 DNA sequence: TGTGCCAGCAGTTACTCAGAGAACTATGGCTACACCTTC. Translation: CASSYSENYGYTF.

This clone has a single count. Different DNA sequences within this sample yield the same CDR3. The genes are TRBV29-1 and TRBJ2-7, with 7 bases matching TRBD2. Trimming removed 4 bases from V and 0 bases from J; junction bases left unmatched: 0. This CDR3 is built from 12 residues. The germline V gene has CDR1 SQVTM and CDR2 ANQGSEA. The DNA for the CDR3 is TGCAGCGTTGGCGGGGGCTCCTACGAGCAGTACTTC. As protein: CSVGGGSYEQYF.

This chain joins TRBV5-1 and TRBJ2-7, with 9 bases identical to TRBD1. The CDR3 is 15 residues long. V lost 4 bases to trimming and J lost 6 bases; unmatched junction nucleotides: 11. From germline, CDR1 is SGHRS and CDR2 YFSETQ. DNA of the CDR3: TGCGCCAGCAGCCGAACGACAGGGGGAATATCCGAGCAGTACTTC. It codes for CASSRTTGGISEQYF.

CDR3 region: CASSYNSVFTYNEQFF. Written as DNA, the CDR3 is TGCGCCAGCAGCTATAACAGTGTTTTCACCTACAATGAGCAGTTCTTC. The chain couples TRBV5-1 to TRBJ2-1; D is uncertain. CDR1 and CDR2 (germline): SGHRS, YFSETQ. With 3 bases removed from V and 2 bases from J, the gap between germline ends came to 15 bases. This CDR3 has 16 residues. Supplemented by reference TRBV5-1 and TRBJ2-1, the full variable domain reads KAGVTQTPRYLIKTRGQQVTLSCSPISGHRSVSWYQQTPGQGLQFLFEYFSETQRNKGNFPGRFSGRQFSNSRSEMNVSTLELGDSALYLCASSYNSVFTYNEQFFGPGTRLTVL.

The chain links TRBV5-1 to TRBJ2-2; D is uncertain. The CDR3 sequence is 13 residues long. Germline-derived CDR1 and CDR2 are SGHRS and YFSETQ. V gave up 5 bases and J gave up 1 base, with 6 bases separating them. The CDR3 nucleotides are TGCGCCAGCAGGGTTGGGAACACCGGGGAGCTGTTTTTT. It translates to CASRVGNTGELFF.

The chain carries TRBV5-6 and TRBJ2-2, with a weak D call TRBD1 (5 bases). There are 16 residues in the CDR3. The germline gives CDR1 SGHDT, CDR2 YYEEEE. V gave up 0 bases and J gave up 0 bases, with 9 bases separating them. CDR3 nucleotide sequence: TGTGCCAGCAGCTTGGGACAGAACCCGAACACCGGGGAGCTGTTTTTT. It is translated as CASSLGQNPNTGELFF.

V gene TRBV5-5 combines with J gene TRBJ2-7, with TRBD2 as a possible D gene (7 bases). Germline V CDR1 and CDR2: SGHKS, YYEKEE (reference sequence). The length of the CDR3 is 16 residues. V was clipped by 0 bases and J by 2 bases, with 15 bases between them. The CDR3 reads CASSLEGGGLTYEQYF. The CDR3 coding sequence is TGTGCCAGCAGCTTGGAAGGCGGGGGCCTTACCTACGAGCAGTACTTC.

The rearrangement joins TRBV7-9 to TRBJ1-1; D call uncertain. This CDR3 is built from 13 residues. Looked up from germline, CDR1 is SEHNR and CDR2 is FQNEAQ (reference sequence). V shed 1 base and J shed 2 bases, with 5 bases lying between them. Here the CDR3 reads CASSLGHNTEAFF. The CDR3 region has the DNA TGTGCCAGCAGCTTAGGACATAACACTGAAGCTTTCTTT.

The chain recombines TRBV7-2 with TRBJ1-1, with D uncertain. The V and J ends lost 2 bases and 3 bases respectively, with 13 bases between them. The CDR3 has 15 amino acids. Germline values: CDR1 SGHTA, CDR2 FQGNSA. CDR3 nucleotides: TGTGCCAGCAGCTTATTACAGATGCGGGACACTGAAGCTTTCTTT. It encodes CASSLLQMRDTEAFF.

V and J are TRBV4-1 and TRBJ2-3; D possibly corresponds to TRBD2 (5 bases). Per germline, CDR1 MGHRA and CDR2 YSYEKL. The CDR3 runs to 15 residues. The V and J ends lost 0 bases and 5 bases respectively, with 12 bases between them. The CDR3 loop reads CASSQDRGFLDTQYF. The DNA for the CDR3 is TGCGCCAGCAGCCAAGATCGAGGGTTTCTAGATACGCAGTATTTT.

The chain employs TRBV7-6 and TRBJ1-4; tentative D call: TRBD1 (6 bases). CDR1 and CDR2 from the germline V gene are SGHVS and FNYEAQ. The CDR3 is 16 residues long. Trimming pared 5 bases from V and 8 bases from J, leaving 21 bases between. The CDR3 DNA follows: TGTGCCAGCAGCCTCTCCAGCAGAGGGGGGCAAGAAAAACTGTTTTTT. This codes for CASSLSSRGGQEKLFF.